A selection of T cell receptor beta chains follows, all from one sample in a study of blood T cell repertoires in COVID-19. Produced via immunoSEQ multiplex PCR; TCRdb's table is partial and in-frame only. This sample has under 150,000 clones; 90% occur once, and the top ten carry roughly 3.7%. The source material was peripheral blood. The source of these receptors is a man aged 50 to 60 with active COVID-19. Both conserved end residues are part of each CDR3. The order of the fields is D gene, CDR3 length, V gene, J gene, clone size, CDR3 protein, CDR3 DNA. The D gene is left open where the match is weak. Size is omitted from some rows. Given values are once, few, many or a class for expanded clones.

d_call: .; cdr3_length: 13; v_call: TRBV28; j_call: TRBJ1-3; clone_size: few; cdr3_aa: CASTARAPNTIYF; cdr3_nt: TGTGCCAGTACGGCGAGGGCTCCGAACACCATATATTTT
d_call: .; cdr3_length: 14; v_call: TRBV5-1; j_call: TRBJ1-4; clone_size: few; cdr3_aa: CASSLRGSNEKLFF; cdr3_nt: TGCGCCAGCAGCTTGAGGGGTTCTAATGAAAAACTGTTTTTT
d_call: TRBD2; cdr3_length: 16; v_call: TRBV30; j_call: TRBJ2-5; clone_size: once; cdr3_aa: CAWSPGLAGARETQYF; cdr3_nt: TGTGCCTGGAGTCCGGGACTAGCGGGAGCGAGGGAGACCCAGTACTTC
d_call: TRBD1; cdr3_length: 14; v_call: TRBV7-2; j_call: TRBJ1-1; clone_size: .; cdr3_aa: CASSRGTGDTEAFF; cdr3_nt: TGTGCCAGCAGCCGCGGGACAGGGGACACTGAAGCTTTCTTT
d_call: TRBD2; cdr3_length: 16; v_call: TRBV9; j_call: TRBJ2-7; clone_size: .; cdr3_aa: CASSVGTGGGSYEQYF; cdr3_nt: TGTGCCAGCAGCGTAGGCACCGGGGGGGGTTCCTACGAGCAGTACTTC
d_call: .; cdr3_length: 17; v_call: TRBV11-2; j_call: TRBJ2-3; clone_size: .; cdr3_aa: CASSLGPGLAGTDTQYF; cdr3_nt: TGTGCCAGCAGCTTAGGCCCCGGGTTAGCGGGCACAGATACGCAGTATTTT
d_call: TRBD2; cdr3_length: 16; v_call: TRBV13; j_call: TRBJ2-5; clone_size: .; cdr3_aa: CASSRGLAGVQETQYF; cdr3_nt: TGTGCCAGCAGCCGCGGACTAGCGGGGGTTCAAGAGACCCAGTACTTC
d_call: .; cdr3_length: 13; v_call: TRBV18; j_call: TRBJ1-2; clone_size: .; cdr3_aa: CASSVRQSYGYTF; cdr3_nt: TGTGCCAGCTCTGTTAGACAGAGCTATGGCTACACCTTC
d_call: TRBD1; cdr3_length: 15; v_call: TRBV14; j_call: TRBJ1-2; clone_size: .; cdr3_aa: CASSRQGARVGGYTF; cdr3_nt: TGTGCCAGCAGCCGGCAGGGGGCCCGCGTGGGTGGCTACACCTTC
d_call: TRBD1; cdr3_length: 16; v_call: TRBV27; j_call: TRBJ1-2; clone_size: .; cdr3_aa: CASSSAGTGVRNGYTF; cdr3_nt: TGTGCCAGCAGTTCCGCCGGGACAGGGGTGAGGAATGGCTACACCTTC
d_call: .; cdr3_length: 16; v_call: TRBV6-5; j_call: TRBJ2-2; clone_size: .; cdr3_aa: CASSYSLASGTGELFF; cdr3_nt: TGTGCCAGCAGTTACTCGTTAGCCTCGGGCACCGGGGAGCTGTTTTTT
d_call: .; cdr3_length: 13; v_call: TRBV15; j_call: TRBJ1-2; clone_size: .; cdr3_aa: CATSRDPGNGYTF; cdr3_nt: TGTGCCACCAGCAGAGATCCCGGGAACGGCTACACCTTC
d_call: .; cdr3_length: 15; v_call: TRBV28; j_call: TRBJ1-2; clone_size: .; cdr3_aa: CAAHLGGGANYGYTF; cdr3_nt: TGTGCCGCACATCTGGGGGGGGGAGCTAACTATGGCTACACCTTC
d_call: TRBD1; cdr3_length: 14; v_call: TRBV6-6; j_call: TRBJ1-2; clone_size: .; cdr3_aa: CASTEGGGPYGYTF; cdr3_nt: TGTGCCAGCACCGAAGGAGGGGGCCCCTATGGCTACACCTTC
d_call: .; cdr3_length: 15; v_call: TRBV5-6; j_call: TRBJ2-1; clone_size: .; cdr3_aa: CASSWGPASYNEQFF; cdr3_nt: TGTGCCAGCAGCTGGGGGCCAGCGTCCTACAATGAGCAGTTCTTC
d_call: TRBD1; cdr3_length: 18; v_call: TRBV5-6; j_call: TRBJ2-2; clone_size: .; cdr3_aa: CASSLVWTGGLNTGELFF; cdr3_nt: TGTGCCAGCAGCTTGGTTTGGACAGGGGGCCTGAACACCGGGGAGCTGTTTTTT
d_call: .; cdr3_length: 16; v_call: TRBV24-1; j_call: TRBJ2-1; clone_size: .; cdr3_aa: CATSEQTGATYNEQFF; cdr3_nt: TGTGCCACCAGTGAGCAGACAGGCGCAACCTACAATGAGCAGTTCTTC
d_call: .; cdr3_length: 15; v_call: TRBV7-2; j_call: TRBJ2-5; clone_size: once; cdr3_aa: CASSWNLAAQETQYF; cdr3_nt: TGTGCCAGCAGCTGGAATTTAGCTGCTCAAGAGACCCAGTACTTC
d_call: TRBD1; cdr3_length: 14; v_call: TRBV7-8; j_call: TRBJ2-7; clone_size: once; cdr3_aa: CASSIPGGADEQYF; cdr3_nt: TGTGCCAGCAGCATCCCAGGGGGCGCGGACGAGCAGTACTTC
d_call: .; cdr3_length: 20; v_call: TRBV12-2; j_call: TRBJ2-1; clone_size: .; cdr3_aa: CASRLAFPGTGVGSYNEQFF; cdr3_nt: TGTGCAAGTCGCTTAGCTTTCCCCGGGACAGGGGTTGGCTCCTACAATGAGCAGTTCTTC
d_call: .; cdr3_length: 14; v_call: TRBV6-2/TRBV6-3; j_call: TRBJ2-2; clone_size: .; cdr3_aa: CASSGSRNTGELFF; cdr3_nt: TGTGCCAGCAGCGGCTCCAGAAACACCGGGGAGCTGTTTTTT
d_call: .; cdr3_length: 15; v_call: TRBV11-2; j_call: TRBJ1-2; clone_size: few; cdr3_aa: CASSGIRGRTYGYTF; cdr3_nt: TGTGCCAGCAGCGGTATCAGGGGCCGTACCTATGGCTACACCTTC
d_call: .; cdr3_length: 14; v_call: TRBV5-1; j_call: TRBJ1-1; clone_size: .; cdr3_aa: CASGRVAGGTEAFF; cdr3_nt: TGCGCCAGCGGACGAGTTGCGGGGGGCACTGAAGCTTTCTTT
d_call: TRBD2; cdr3_length: 14; v_call: TRBV19; j_call: TRBJ2-1; clone_size: .; cdr3_aa: CASSGLAGHNEQFF; cdr3_nt: TGTGCCAGTAGTGGACTAGCGGGACACAATGAGCAGTTCTTC
d_call: .; cdr3_length: 15; v_call: TRBV27; j_call: TRBJ1-5; clone_size: .; cdr3_aa: CASSLTVYSNQPQHF; cdr3_nt: TGTGCCAGCAGTTTAACTGTTTATAGCAATCAGCCCCAGCATTTT
d_call: TRBD2; cdr3_length: 18; v_call: TRBV7-8; j_call: TRBJ2-3; clone_size: .; cdr3_aa: CASSLRPSGSQSTDTQYF; cdr3_nt: TGTGCCAGCAGCTTAAGACCTAGCGGCTCTCAGAGCACAGATACGCAGTATTTT
d_call: TRBD1; cdr3_length: 15; v_call: TRBV5-1; j_call: TRBJ2-7; clone_size: .; cdr3_aa: CASSSRDSRRGEQYF; cdr3_nt: TGCGCCAGCAGTTCCCGGGACAGCCGACGGGGCGAGCAGTACTTC
d_call: TRBD2; cdr3_length: 18; v_call: TRBV18; j_call: TRBJ2-3; clone_size: once; cdr3_aa: CASSGWTSGTYSTDTQYF; cdr3_nt: TGTGCCAGCTCAGGTTGGACTAGCGGGACTTATAGCACAGATACGCAGTATTTT
d_call: TRBD1; cdr3_length: 14; v_call: TRBV19; j_call: TRBJ1-2; clone_size: .; cdr3_aa: CASSVSGQLYGYTF; cdr3_nt: TGTGCCAGTAGTGTATCGGGACAGCTCTATGGCTACACCTTC
d_call: TRBD1; cdr3_length: 15; v_call: TRBV6-5; j_call: TRBJ1-5; clone_size: .; cdr3_aa: CASSNDRGGNQPQHF; cdr3_nt: TGTGCCAGCAGTAACGACAGGGGCGGCAATCAGCCCCAGCATTTT
d_call: TRBD2; cdr3_length: 17; v_call: TRBV11-3; j_call: TRBJ2-1; clone_size: .; cdr3_aa: CASSLASSGHFYNEQFF; cdr3_nt: TGTGCCAGCAGCTTAGCCTCTAGCGGACATTTCTACAATGAGCAGTTCTTC
d_call: TRBD2; cdr3_length: 16; v_call: TRBV18; j_call: TRBJ2-1; clone_size: .; cdr3_aa: CASSHQGSGRYNEQFF; cdr3_nt: TGTGCCAGCTCACATCAGGGAAGCGGGAGATATAATGAGCAGTTCTTC
d_call: .; cdr3_length: 15; v_call: TRBV5-4; j_call: TRBJ2-1; clone_size: few; cdr3_aa: CASSLAEISSGEQFF; cdr3_nt: TGTGCCAGCAGCTTGGCCGAGATTAGTAGCGGTGAGCAGTTCTTC
d_call: TRBD1; cdr3_length: 15; v_call: TRBV7-2; j_call: TRBJ1-3; clone_size: .; cdr3_aa: CASSSRGLAGNTIYF; cdr3_nt: TGTGCCAGCAGCTCCAGGGGGCTAGCGGGAAACACCATATATTTT
d_call: TRBD1; cdr3_length: 16; v_call: TRBV9; j_call: TRBJ1-6; clone_size: .; cdr3_aa: CASSVEGARYNSPLHF; cdr3_nt: TGTGCCAGCAGCGTCGAGGGGGCCCGCTATAATTCACCCCTCCACTTT
d_call: .; cdr3_length: 15; v_call: TRBV5-4; j_call: TRBJ2-3; clone_size: .; cdr3_aa: CASSPPPSGTDTQYF; cdr3_nt: TGTGCCAGCAGCCCCCCTCCTTCAGGCACAGATACGCAGTATTTT
d_call: .; cdr3_length: 14; v_call: TRBV11-2; j_call: TRBJ1-2; clone_size: .; cdr3_aa: CASSLGGQNYGYTF; cdr3_nt: TGTGCCAGCAGCTTAGGAGGACAGAACTATGGCTACACCTTC
d_call: .; cdr3_length: 15; v_call: TRBV5-6; j_call: TRBJ2-6; clone_size: .; cdr3_aa: CASSFRGTGANVLTF; cdr3_nt: TGTGCCAGCAGCTTCCGAGGCACTGGGGCCAACGTCCTGACTTTC
d_call: .; cdr3_length: 13; v_call: TRBV10-3; j_call: TRBJ2-1; clone_size: .; cdr3_aa: CAIGAGNYNEQFF; cdr3_nt: TGTGCCATCGGGGCCGGAAACTACAATGAGCAGTTCTTC
d_call: TRBD1; cdr3_length: 16; v_call: TRBV5-1; j_call: TRBJ1-6; clone_size: .; cdr3_aa: CASSSVPGQKNSPLHF; cdr3_nt: TGCGCCAGCAGCTCTGTACCGGGACAGAAAAATTCACCCCTCCACTTT
d_call: TRBD1; cdr3_length: 18; v_call: TRBV7-8; j_call: TRBJ2-6; clone_size: .; cdr3_aa: CASSLVGSGQAGANVLTF; cdr3_nt: TGTGCCAGCAGCTTAGTGGGTTCTGGACAGGCTGGGGCCAACGTCCTGACTTTC
d_call: TRBD2; cdr3_length: 14; v_call: TRBV2; j_call: TRBJ2-1; clone_size: .; cdr3_aa: CATTQRGAYNEQFF; cdr3_nt: TGTGCCACCACCCAGCGGGGGGCCTACAATGAGCAGTTCTTC
d_call: TRBD2; cdr3_length: 17; v_call: TRBV5-6; j_call: TRBJ2-3; clone_size: .; cdr3_aa: CASSFTSGGAMTDTQYF; cdr3_nt: TGTGCCAGCAGCTTTACTAGCGGGGGGGCTATGACAGATACGCAGTATTTT
d_call: .; cdr3_length: 14; v_call: TRBV3-1/TRBV3-2; j_call: TRBJ2-1; clone_size: .; cdr3_aa: CASSRGGTYNEQFF; cdr3_nt: TGTGCCAGCAGCCGAGGCGGGACCTACAATGAGCAGTTCTTC
d_call: .; cdr3_length: 15; v_call: TRBV9; j_call: TRBJ1-4; clone_size: .; cdr3_aa: CASSAEPSTNEKLFF; cdr3_nt: TGTGCCAGCAGCGCAGAGCCTAGCACTAATGAAAAACTGTTTTTT
d_call: .; cdr3_length: 13; v_call: TRBV7-9; j_call: TRBJ2-1; clone_size: .; cdr3_aa: CASSLGLRYEQFF; cdr3_nt: TGTGCCAGCAGCTTAGGTCTGCGTTATGAGCAGTTCTTC
d_call: TRBD2; cdr3_length: 18; v_call: TRBV11-2; j_call: TRBJ2-5; clone_size: .; cdr3_aa: CASSLVASGGAMGETQYF; cdr3_nt: TGTGCCAGCAGCTTAGTGGCTAGCGGGGGGGCCATGGGAGAGACCCAGTACTTC
d_call: .; cdr3_length: 15; v_call: TRBV5-1; j_call: TRBJ1-3; clone_size: .; cdr3_aa: CASSLVAGPGNTIYF; cdr3_nt: TGCGCCAGCAGCTTGGTTGCAGGGCCTGGAAACACCATATATTTT
d_call: TRBD1; cdr3_length: 14; v_call: TRBV4-2; j_call: TRBJ1-5; clone_size: few; cdr3_aa: CASSPDRGNQPQHF; cdr3_nt: TGTGCCAGCAGCCCAGACAGGGGTAATCAGCCCCAGCATTTT